The 18 T cell receptor beta chains below come from one sample, sequenced in a study of read filtering for tumor transcriptome and immune sequencing. Molecular barcoded adaptors covering alpha/delta and beta/gamma chains were used on 400 ng RNA. TCRdb processed the reads anew with MiXCR; each CDR3 protein has one entry. The repertoire holds 50,000 or so distinct CDR3 sequences, more than 9% seen once, with 16% in the top ten. Specimen: a population of CD138-negative cells sorted from bone marrow. These receptor sequences come from a donor aged 40 or older with multiple myeloma.

This clonotype has a count of ten or more. CDR3 nucleotide sequence: TGCGCCAGCAGCTTGACTGGGGGTGGACAGGGAGGCACTGAAGCTTTCTTT. It yields the protein CASSLTGGGQGGTEAFF. The chain couples TRBV5-1 to TRBJ1-1; 8 bases align to TRBD1. Per the germline V gene, CDR1 is SGHRS and CDR2 is YFSETQ. V lost 1 base to trimming and J lost 4 bases; unmatched junction nucleotides: 12. The CDR3 is made up of 17 amino acids.

This clonotype was seen ten or more times. The chain links TRBV18 to TRBJ1-5, with D maybe TRBD1 (6 bases). With 3 bases removed from V and 0 bases from J, the gap between germline ends came to 6 bases. The germline V gene has CDR1 KGHSH and CDR2 LQKENI. The CDR3 runs 14 residues. The CDR3 DNA follows: TGTGCCAGCTCACCGGGGGCTAGCAATCAGCCCCAGCATTTT. It codes for CASSPGASNQPQHF.

This clonotype was picked up many times. V usage is TRBV6-6 and J usage is TRBJ2-7, with unresolved D. Germline CDR1 is MNHNY and CDR2 is SVGAGI (reference sequence). The germline V and J ends were trimmed by 8 bases and 1 base, with 15 bases remaining between them. The CDR3 has 14 amino acids. CDR3 in amino acids: CASSNSDGSYEQYF. The CDR3 DNA sequence: TGTGCCAGCTCAAACTCGGACGGTTCCTACGAGCAGTACTTC.

This clonotype was found many times. The V and J genes are TRBV7-2 and TRBJ1-5; TRBD1 might be the D (6 bases). The V and J ends lost 6 bases and 4 bases respectively, with 10 bases between them. The CDR3 has 13 amino acids. Germline V gene sequence: CDR1 SGHTA, CDR2 FQGNSA. CDR3: CASREGGNQPQHF. The CDR3 DNA is TGTGCCAGCAGGGAAGGGGGTAATCAGCCCCAGCATTTT.

There are many counts of this clonotype. The gene calls are TRBV12-3 or TRBV12-4 and TRBJ2-7, with D possibly being TRBD1 (6 bases). The V and J ends lost 6 bases and 2 bases respectively, with 11 bases between them. The CDR3 totals 13 residues. In nucleotides, the CDR3 is TGTGCCAGCAGAACAGGGCGGGCCTACGAGCAGTACTTC. Protein product: CASRTGRAYEQYF.

The chain employs TRBV6-5 and TRBJ1-6, with D possibly matching TRBD1 (6 bases). The CDR3 length is 14 residues. Trimming took off 6 bases at V and 7 bases at J, with 13 bases between the two ends. Germline V gene data show CDR1 as MNHEY and CDR2 as SVGAGI. The CDR3 sequence: CASRPRGGNSPLHF. The CDR3 coding sequence is TGTGCCAGCAGACCCAGGGGTGGCAATTCACCCCTCCACTTT.

The table lists this clonotype with many counts. V usage is TRBV18 and J usage is TRBJ2-1; D might be TRBD2 (5 bases). CDR3 length: 15 amino acids. Germline lookup yields CDR1 KGHSH and CDR2 LQKENI. Trimming stripped 6 bases from V and 7 bases from J, with 19 bases between. CDR3 coding DNA: TGTGCCAGCTCGACCCGGCGGGTTGATGGGAATGAGCAGTTCTTC. Encoded protein: CASSTRRVDGNEQFF.

This clonotype was observed many times. This chain joins TRBV9 and TRBJ2-7, with 8 bases that match TRBD1. This CDR3 region has 15 residues. V dropped 0 bases and J dropped 3; count of bases not matched to a gene: 5. Germline CDR1 SGDLS, CDR2 YYNGEE. The CDR3 is CASSVGQGANYEQYF. The CDR3 DNA reads TGTGCCAGCAGCGTAGGCCAGGGGGCCAACTACGAGCAGTACTTC.

This clonotype was seen many times. This chain joins TRBV20-1 and TRBJ2-3; no definite D call. V was clipped by 1 base and J by 1 base, with 9 bases between them. Germline CDR1 DFQATT, CDR2 SNEGSKA (reference sequence). CDR3 size: 14 residues. CDR3 DNA sequence: TGCAGTGCTAGAGTCTATGAGGGCACAGATACGCAGTATTTT. The encoded protein is CSARVYEGTDTQYF.

This clonotype occurred a few times. The rearrangement joins TRBV24-1 to TRBJ2-3; no definite D call. Trimming removed 1 base at V and 2 bases at J, with 15 bases between. There are 17 residues in the CDR3. Germline CDR1 reads KGHDR; CDR2 reads SFDVKD. This CDR3 is CATSDFTGKYSTDTQYF. In DNA, the CDR3 is TGTGCCACCAGTGATTTCACTGGGAAATATTCCACAGATACGCAGTATTTT.

At least ten counts were recorded for this clonotype. V is TRBV18 and J is TRBJ1-5; D call uncertain. V lost 2 bases, J lost 1 base, and 6 bases lay in between. Per germline, CDR1 KGHSH and CDR2 LQKENI. This CDR3 has 14 residues. CDR3 amino acids: CASSPGISNQPQHF. In DNA form, the CDR3 reads TGTGCCAGCTCACCAGGGATCAGCAATCAGCCCCAGCATTTT.

In the case of this clonotype: Since a much larger clone is just one base distant, this may be a read error. This rearrangement joins TRBV7-9 to TRBJ1-1, with TRBD1 as a possible D gene (5 bases). The V gene's germline CDR1 is SEHNR and CDR2 FQNEAQ (reference sequence). CDR3 length: 13 amino acids. The CDR3 protein is CASSLGGSTGAFF. CDR3 coding DNA: TGTGCCAGCAGCTTAGGGGGCAGCACTGGAGCTTTCTTT.

This clonotype was counted at least ten times. The V gene is TRBV7-6, the J gene TRBJ1-1; D unresolved. There are 15 residues in the CDR3. The V gene lost 4 bases and the J gene lost 4 bases, with 16 bases spanning the gap. CDR1 SGHVS and CDR2 FNYEAQ come from the germline V gene. The DNA for the CDR3 is TGTGCCAGCAGCTACACCAAGACCCTGGGCACTGAAGCTTTCTTT. This codes for CASSYTKTLGTEAFF.

Regarding this clonotype: This could be a read error, since a much larger clone is one nucleotide away. The gene calls are TRBV5-1 and TRBJ1-6, with TRBD1 matching over 8 bases. The CDR3 totals 15 residues. Germline V gene lookup returns CDR1 SGHRS and CDR2 YFSETQ. V lost 4 bases and J lost 9; bases outside the gene matches: 9. The CDR3 reads CASSAGTGDSSPLHF. CDR3 bases: TGCGCCAGCAGCGCCGGGACAGGAGATAGTTCACCCCTCCACTTT.

This clonotype was recorded a few times. This rearrangement joins TRBV5-4 to TRBJ2-2; TRBD1 aligns across 9 bases. With V trimmed by 1 base and J by 3 bases, 1 base remained unmatched. The CDR3 sequence is 15 residues long. Germline lookup yields CDR1 SGHNT and CDR2 YYREEE (reference sequence). CDR3 nucleotides: TGTGCCAGCAGCTTGAGGGACAGGGACACCGGGGAGCTGTTTTTT. Protein product: CASSLRDRDTGELFF.

This clonotype was recorded many times. The gene calls are TRBV7-2 and TRBJ2-1; no clear D gene. The CDR3 is 16 amino acids. V shed 6 bases and J shed 7 bases, with 22 bases lying between them. From germline, CDR1 is SGHTA and CDR2 FQGNSA. The CDR3 region is CASRTLPSQTWNEQFF. The CDR3 coding sequence is TGTGCCAGCAGAACCCTCCCTTCCCAGACCTGGAATGAGCAGTTCTTC.

This clonotype was counted once. Its ends do not fully match the called genes, so a read error is possible. The CDR3 DNA is TGCAGTGCTAGAGGGGGGGCAGGGAATTCCTCCGAGCAGTACTTC. Protein product: CSARGGAGNSSEQYF. This chain uses TRBV20-1 with TRBJ2-7; D may correspond to TRBD1 or TRBD2 (6 bases each). Germline CDR1 reads DFQATT; CDR2 reads SNEGSKA (reference sequence). CDR3 length equals 15 residues.

Turning to this clonotype: One base away lies a much larger clone, so this may be a sequencing read error. Written as DNA, the CDR3 is TGTGCCAGCAGTTACCGGACAGGGTCGGGATCCACAGATACGCAGTATTTT. This encodes CASSYRTGSGSTDTQYF. V and J are TRBV6-5 and TRBJ2-3, with 8 bases fitting TRBD1. The CDR3 runs to 17 residues. V lost 2 bases, J lost 2 bases, and 9 bases stayed unmatched. In germline, CDR1 is MNHEY, CDR2 SVGAGI.